Each of the 7 T cell receptor beta chains below was sequenced from the same sample in a study of cytotoxic CD8 clonotypes in ibrutinib-treated CLL. The table came from immunoSEQ multiplex PCR; TCRdb's copy has only in-frame clones and leaves some out. The sample lists 300,000 to 400,000 clones, 60% to 80% occurring once. The material sequenced was PBMCs, taken after 36 months of ibrutinib treatment. These receptors originate from a human donor with chronic lymphocytic leukemia.

The CDR3: CASSPPGLYGYTF. In DNA, the CDR3 is TGTGCCAGCTCACCACCCGGCCTCTATGGCTACACCTTC. This chain joins TRBV18 and TRBJ1-2; D is ambiguous. Germline V gene sequence: CDR1 KGHSH, CDR2 LQKENI. With 0 bases removed from V and 4 bases from J, the gap between germline ends came to 6 bases. The CDR3 spans 13 residues.

The chain is built from TRBV5-1 and TRBJ2-3, with TRBD2 matching 11 bases. The CDR3 extends over 16 amino acids. The V and J ends lost 0 bases and 3 bases, in that order; junction bases with no gene match: 3. Germline-derived CDR1 and CDR2 are SGHRS and YFSETQ. The CDR3 DNA reads TGCGCCAGCAGCTTGGATCTAGCGGGAGGAACAGATACGCAGTATTTT. As protein: CASSLDLAGGTDTQYF.

The V gene is TRBV5-4, the J gene TRBJ1-6, with D tentatively TRBD1 (6 bases). Germline V gives CDR1 SGHNT, CDR2 YYREEE (reference sequence). V lost 2 bases and J 9 bases, leaving 15 bases between the germline ends. CDR3 length: 15 amino acids. The CDR3 protein is CASSFRTVVGSPLHF. The CDR3 coding sequence is TGTGCCAGCAGCTTCCGGACAGTGGTGGGTTCACCCCTCCACTTT.

The rearrangement uses TRBV7-2 and TRBJ2-2; no clear D. The V gene lost 2 bases and the J gene lost 0 bases, with 16 bases spanning the gap. CDR3 length equals 18 residues. Germline lookup yields CDR1 SGHTA and CDR2 FQGNSA. CDR3 region: CASSLRSEWFANTGELFF. The CDR3 region has the DNA TGTGCCAGCAGCTTAAGGTCTGAGTGGTTCGCGAACACCGGGGAGCTGTTTTTT.

The genes are TRBV10-3 and TRBJ1-2; D might be TRBD1 (6 bases). The germline V and J ends were trimmed by 6 bases and 0 bases, with 11 bases remaining between them. CDR3 size: 14 residues. Germline assignment: CDR1 ENHRY and CDR2 SYGVKD. The CDR3 is CAIRPRDTNYGYTF. The DNA of the CDR3 is TGTGCCATCAGGCCTCGGGACACTAACTATGGCTACACCTTC.

The chain has TRBV4-1 and TRBJ2-4; D is uncertain. Per the germline V gene, CDR1 is MGHRA and CDR2 is YSYEKL. V shed 1 base and J shed 5 bases, with 9 bases lying between them. There are 14 residues in the CDR3. The CDR3 spells CASSQGRLENIQYF. Here the CDR3 DNA reads TGCGCCAGCAGCCAAGGCCGTCTCGAAAACATTCAGTACTTC.

The DNA of the CDR3 is TGTGCCAGCAGCTTAGGGCTAGCGGCCGGGGAGCTGTTTTTT. The encoded protein is CASSLGLAAGELFF. This sequence joins TRBV7-6 and TRBJ2-2; 7 nucleotides agree with TRBD2. This CDR3 has 14 amino acids. CDR1 SGHVS and CDR2 FNYEAQ come from the germline V gene. V gave up 1 base and J gave up 6 bases; unmatched junction bases: 2.